This T cell receptor (beta chain) was captured by sequencing in a study of blood T cell repertoires in COVID-19. Method: immunoSEQ multiplex PCR; TCRdb's copy keeps in-frame clones and lacks some. The top ten clones hold 4.3% of a sample with some 210,000 clones, 80% of them seen once. CDR1 and CDR2 from the germline V gene are SGHDT and YYEEEE. The V and J ends lost 4 bases and 2 bases respectively, with 15 bases between them. The CDR3 length is 15 residues. Sample: PBMCs or T cells enriched from blood (not recorded which). The V call is TRBV5-6, the J call TRBJ1-1, with a tentative D call TRBD1 (5 bases). This receptor was obtained from a man aged 30 to 45 with acute COVID-19. CDR3 residues: CASSGGSWSNTEAFF. The CDR3 coding sequence is TGTGCCAGCAGCGGGGGGTCGTGGTCAAACACTGAAGCTTTCTTT.